The next 9 T cell receptor beta chains were all read from a single sample in a study of spatial heterogeneity in lung cancer. TCRdb reprocessed the 5' RACE reads via MiXCR and lists one record per CDR3 protein. The sample includes 95,000 to 120,000 distinct CDR3 sequences, under 14% seen only once; the top ten take 20% to 25%. Time point reported: blood at routine non-recurrence follow-up after resection. Here the sequenced sample was PBMCs, taken at follow-up. The receptors come from a female donor with early-stage non-small cell lung cancer.

At least ten counts were recorded for this clonotype. This chain links TRBV27 with TRBJ2-7, with 8 bases fitting TRBD2. This CDR3 spans 14 amino acids. Trimming took 6 bases from V and 2 from J; bases not matched to a gene: 6. Germline assignment: CDR1 MNHEY and CDR2 SMNVEV (reference sequence). CDR3 region: CASSPTSGTYEQYV. The CDR3, as DNA: TGTGCCAGCAGCCCTACTAGCGGAACCTACGAGCAGTACGTC.

In this sample, this clonotype turned up a few times. The chain has TRBV5-6 and TRBJ2-7; 9 nucleotides agree with TRBD2. Germline CDR1 SGHDT, CDR2 YYEEEE. The CDR3 is 15 residues long. Trimming took 2 bases from V and 7 from J; bases not matched to a gene: 10. In DNA form, the CDR3 reads TGTGCCAGCAGCTTAGTGGCGGGAGGGCCGAGAGAGCAGTACTTC. It yields the protein CASSLVAGGPREQYF.

The DNA for the CDR3 is TGTGCCAGCAGTTTATCCCGGATACAAGGGGAGACCCAGTACTTC. This translates into CASSLSRIQGETQYF. V is TRBV27 and J is TRBJ2-5; no clear D gene. The length of the CDR3 is 15 residues. CDR1 and CDR2 from the germline V gene are MNHEY and SMNVEV (reference sequence). Trimming left V 0 bases short and J 5 bases short, with 13 bases between.

This sequence joins TRBV6-2 or TRBV6-3 and TRBJ2-7, with D possibly being TRBD2 (5 bases). CDR1 is MNHEY, CDR2 SVGEGT, per germline. V lost 2 bases to trimming and J lost 7 bases, with 21 bases between them. There are 16 residues in the CDR3. The CDR3 region is CASSYAMKGGRSEQYV. The CDR3 DNA is TGTGCCAGCAGTTACGCTATGAAAGGAGGCCGATCTGAGCAGTACGTC.

V is TRBV12-3 or TRBV12-4 and J is TRBJ1-5; D gene ambiguous. V was clipped by 2 bases and J by 7 bases, with 15 bases between them. This CDR3 has 15 amino acids. Here the CDR3 DNA reads TGTGCCAGCAGTTTATGGCCCGCAGGACTCCAGCCCCAGCATTTT. It translates to CASSLWPAGLQPQHF.

This clonotype came up many times. The chain combines TRBV24-1 with TRBJ2-3; D gene uncertain. V dropped 9 bases and J dropped 0 bases, with 3 bases sitting between them. Per the germline V gene, CDR1 is KGHDR and CDR2 is SFDVKD. CDR3 length equals 11 residues. The CDR3 reads CATESTDTQYF. DNA of the CDR3: TGTGCCACCGAAAGCACAGATACGCAGTATTTT.

The sample holds a few counts of this clonotype. The rearrangement uses TRBV7-9 and TRBJ1-4, with D possibly TRBD1 on 6 matching bases. Per the germline V gene, CDR1 is SEHNR and CDR2 is FQNEAQ (reference sequence). V was cut by 2 bases and J by 8 bases, with 12 bases left in between. The CDR3 contains 14 residues. The CDR3 loop reads CASSLRGHVEKLFF. CDR3 coding DNA: TGTGCCAGCAGCTTACGGGGGCACGTCGAAAAACTGTTTTTT.

This chain uses TRBV12-3 or TRBV12-4 with TRBJ2-5; 9 bases are a match to TRBD1. The CDR3 runs to 14 residues. Trimming at V came to 3 bases and at J to 5 bases, leaving 4 bases not matched to a gene. The CDR3 reads CASSLGQGAETQYF. CDR3 nucleotides: TGTGCCAGCAGTTTGGGACAGGGAGCGGAGACCCAGTACTTC.

Many counts were recorded for this clonotype. The chain employs TRBV6-2 or TRBV6-3 and TRBJ2-7, with 7 nucleotides matching TRBD2. Germline lookup yields CDR1 MNHEY and CDR2 SVGEGT. Germline trimming cut 6 bases from V and 0 bases from J; bases unmatched to any gene: 2. The CDR3 length is 13 residues. This CDR3 reads CASSPGGSYEQYV. The CDR3 DNA sequence: TGTGCCAGCAGCCCGGGGGGCTCCTACGAGCAGTACGTC.